This T cell receptor beta chain was identified during a study of T-cell memory formation after mild COVID-19. Study as a whole: TCR clustering was largely donor specific.

TCR alpha and TCR beta cDNA libraries carrying sample barcodes and UMIs were produced by 5'RACE using constant-segment primers. MiXCR was run by TCRdb on the 5' RACE reads, yielding one entry per CDR3 protein. The repertoire holds approximately 300,000 distinct CDR3 sequences, with 15% to 20% as singletons. Whole-study findings and limits: Unconfirmed was the SARS-CoV-2 specificity of second-wave clones that peaked on day 37. While clones contracting from day 15 to 85 were balanced between CD4 and CD8, later expanders leaned CD4+.

To note about this clonotype: The target antigen is unknown.

This CDR3 is built from 13 residues. Deletions cut 4 bases from V and 7 bases from J, with 14 bases between. Germline V lookup: CDR1 DFQATT, CDR2 SNEGSKA (reference sequence). The origin of this receptor is a young man who had mild COVID-19 (a few samples of this study predate the infection). Cell type and time point are not known. Sequencing was carried out using PBMCs or a T cell subset sorted from them (not recorded which). This chain connects TRBV20-1 to TRBJ2-4; D tentatively reads TRBD1 or TRBD2 (5 bases each). CDR3 DNA: TGCAGTGCTACCGTCCCGGGGACGAACATTCAGTACTTC. The encoded protein is CSATVPGTNIQYF.